The rows below give T cell receptor beta chains drawn from one sample of a study of T cells after posttransplantation cyclophosphamide. Profiling relied on immunoSEQ multiplex PCR, and the TCRdb table lists in-frame clones only, not all of them. The table has around 18,000 clones, roughly 80% seen once. The material was CD8+ T cells sorted from PBMCs, obtained 1,700 to 2,000 days after a stem cell transplant with posttransplant cyclophosphamide. Receptor source: a female patient in her thirties or forties who received an allogeneic stem cell transplant from a related donor, was CMV-positive, and had no GVHD. Some T cells could come from the graft donor. CDR3s include the opening cysteine and the closing phenylalanine or tryptophan. D genes are given only for firm matches. Clone size is stated in some rows and not others, as once, few, many or a class when expanded.

D,size,J,V,CDR3,DNA
TRBD1,-,TRBJ2-6,TRBV7-2,CASSSTDRATGANVLTF,TGTGCCAGCAGCTCCACCGACAGGGCAACTGGGGCCAACGTCCTGACTTTC
-,-,TRBJ1-2,TRBV28,CASSWGPSDGYTF,TGTGCCAGCAGTTGGGGGCCTTCCGATGGCTACACCTTC
-,-,TRBJ2-7,TRBV6-1,CASRAAYEQYF,TGTGCCAGCAGGGCAGCCTACGAGCAGTACTTC
-,-,TRBJ2-5,TRBV15,CATSRDGAPGQKQETQYF,TGTGCCACCAGCAGAGATGGGGCCCCGGGACAAAAACAAGAGACCCAGTACTTC
-,-,TRBJ2-2,TRBV2,CASRRGAYTGELFF,TGTGCCAGCAGAAGGGGCGCCTACACCGGGGAGCTGTTTTTT
-,-,TRBJ2-7,TRBV21-1,CASPQGLAGGRSSYEQYF,TGTGCCAGCCCCCAAGGACTAGCGGGGGGCCGTAGCTCCTACGAGCAGTACTTC
TRBD2,-,TRBJ2-3,TRBV29-1,CSVGGLAPDTQYF,TGCAGCGTTGGGGGACTAGCCCCAGATACGCAGTATTTT
TRBD1,-,TRBJ2-3,TRBV7-2,CASSLIGTGGADTQYF,TGTGCCAGCAGCTTAATCGGGACAGGGGGCGCAGATACGCAGTATTTT
-,once,TRBJ2-7,TRBV4-1,CASSQMGFATSSYEQYF,TGCGCCAGCAGCCAAATGGGTTTTGCAACTAGCTCCTACGAGCAGTACTTC
TRBD1,-,TRBJ1-1,TRBV7-6,CASSLGTGAWNTEAFF,TGTGCCAGCAGCTTAGGGACAGGGGCTTGGAACACTGAAGCTTTCTTT
-,-,TRBJ2-5,TRBV27,CASSSGETQYF,TGTGCCAGCAGTTCAGGAGAGACCCAGTACTTC
-,few,TRBJ1-2,TRBV10-3,CAISESQVPNYGYTF,TGTGCCATCAGTGAGTCTCAGGTGCCGAACTATGGCTACACCTTC
-,-,TRBJ2-7,TRBV11-2,CASSAWVALGSSYEQYF,TGTGCCAGCAGCGCCTGGGTCGCATTAGGGAGCTCCTACGAGCAGTACTTC
TRBD1,-,TRBJ1-5,TRBV10-2,CASDGQGRHQPQHF,TGCGCCAGCGATGGACAGGGTCGACATCAGCCCCAGCATTTT
-,-,TRBJ1-1,TRBV5-8,CASSLGGWRPEAFF,TGTGCCAGCAGCTTGGGCGGATGGAGGCCTGAAGCTTTCTTT
-,-,TRBJ2-6,TRBV28,CASSTLIERNVLTF,TGTGCCAGCAGCACTCTCATAGAGCGCAACGTCCTGACTTTC
-,-,TRBJ1-1,TRBV11-2,CASSLRQHTEAFF,TGTGCCAGCAGCTTGCGACAACACACTGAAGCTTTCTTT
TRBD2,-,TRBJ2-1,TRBV4-1,CASSQDRLAGYNEQFF,TGCGCCAGCAGCCAAGATCGGCTAGCGGGGTACAATGAGCAGTTCTTC
TRBD2,-,TRBJ2-5,TRBV7-9,CASSLARERTSSGGQYF,TGTGCCAGCAGCTTAGCCCGAGAGCGGACTAGCTCCGGGGGCCAGTACTTC
-,once,TRBJ2-5,TRBV28,CASSPDSQETQYF,TGTGCCAGCAGTCCTGACAGCCAAGAGACCCAGTACTTC
-,-,TRBJ2-2,TRBV13,CASSSVGQLGTGELFF,TGTGCCAGCAGCTCAGTAGGACAGTTGGGCACCGGGGAGCTGTTTTTT
-,-,TRBJ2-3,TRBV28,CASSFLSNAGATSTDTQYF,TGTGCCAGCAGTTTTCTGTCCAACGCGGGGGCCACATCCACAGATACGCAGTATTTT
TRBD2,-,TRBJ2-1,TRBV5-1,CASRPSGGYNEQFF,TGCGCCAGCAGACCAAGCGGGGGCTACAATGAGCAGTTCTTC
TRBD2,-,TRBJ2-3,TRBV15,CATSRAGGVAGGEDTQYF,TGTGCCACCAGCAGAGCGGGCGGGGTTGCGGGGGGGGAAGATACGCAGTATTTT
TRBD1,few,TRBJ1-5,TRBV19,CASERGTGVLQPQHF,TGTGCCAGTGAGAGAGGGACAGGGGTCTTGCAGCCCCAGCATTTT
TRBD1,-,TRBJ1-1,TRBV2,CANARGWNTEAFF,TGTGCCAACGCCAGGGGGTGGAACACTGAAGCTTTCTTT
TRBD1,-,TRBJ2-6,TRBV7-2,CASSLVRGQELSGANVLTF,TGTGCCAGCAGCTTAGTAAGGGGGCAGGAACTTTCTGGGGCCAACGTCCTGACTTTC
-,once,TRBJ1-1,TRBV25-1,CASSPRGGNTEAFF,TGTGCCAGCAGTCCTCGGGGGGGGAACACTGAAGCTTTCTTT
TRBD1,-,TRBJ1-4,TRBV7-9,CASSPTGVYEKLFF,TGTGCCAGCAGCCCGACAGGGGTTTATGAAAAACTGTTTTTT
TRBD1,-,TRBJ1-2,TRBV28,CASSSGTGEGYTF,TGTGCCAGCAGTTCCGGGACAGGGGAGGGCTACACCTTC
-,-,TRBJ1-4,TRBV6-6,CASSYTQESGNEKLFF,TGTGCCAGCAGTTACACACAGGAGTCGGGTAATGAAAAACTGTTTTTT
-,-,TRBJ2-1,TRBV7-7,CASSINTDNEQFF,TGTGCCAGCAGCATAAACACCGACAATGAGCAGTTCTTC
TRBD1,few,TRBJ1-1,TRBV4-2,CASGTGDTEAFF,TGTGCCAGCGGCACAGGGGACACTGAAGCTTTCTTT
-,-,TRBJ1-1,TRBV19,CASSFFQGDTEAFF,TGTGCCAGTAGTTTCTTTCAGGGTGACACTGAAGCTTTCTTT
TRBD1,-,TRBJ2-7,TRBV6-1,CASSEEDRAAYEQYF,TGTGCCAGCAGTGAGGAGGACAGGGCGGCCTACGAGCAGTACTTC
-,-,TRBJ1-6,TRBV6-5,CASSYLLSSYNSPLHF,TGTGCCAGCAGTTACCTGCTGAGCTCCTATAATTCACCCCTCCACTTT
-,-,TRBJ2-3,TRBV4-2,CASSRPRSGERLGVGTDTQYF,TGTGCCAGCAGCCGACCCCGGTCGGGGGAGCGTTTAGGTGTGGGCACAGATACGCAGTATTTT
-,-,TRBJ2-5,TRBV9,CASSVRGDQKETQYF,TGTGCCAGCAGCGTACGCGGGGACCAAAAAGAGACCCAGTACTTC
TRBD1,-,TRBJ2-3,TRBV7-9,CASSLWQGVSTDTQYF,TGTGCCAGCAGCTTGTGGCAGGGGGTAAGCACAGATACGCAGTATTTT
-,-,TRBJ1-1,TRBV6-1,CASSEKVEMNTEAFF,TGTGCCAGCAGTGAAAAGGTGGAGATGAACACTGAAGCTTTCTTT
-,-,TRBJ2-7,TRBV7-2,CASSLVSSSYEQYF,TGTGCCAGCAGCTTAGTCTCCAGCTCCTACGAGCAGTACTTC
TRBD1,-,TRBJ1-2,TRBV5-4,CASSQLPGTVNYGYTF,TGTGCCAGCAGCCAATTACCCGGGACAGTTAACTATGGCTACACCTTC
-,-,TRBJ2-2,TRBV7-3,CASSSDSQELFF,TGTGCCAGCAGCTCGGACAGTCAGGAGCTGTTTTTT
-,-,TRBJ1-2,TRBV9,CASSLNRDTLIYGYTF,TGTGCCAGCAGCTTAAATCGGGACACTTTAATCTATGGCTACACCTTC
-,-,TRBJ1-3,TRBV7-2,CASSLAREGLGNTIYF,TGTGCCAGCAGCTTAGCGAGGGAGGGGCTTGGAAACACCATATATTTT
-,-,TRBJ2-7,TRBV6-1,CASSETDTSYEQYF,TGTGCCAGCAGCGAAACCGACACCTCCTACGAGCAGTACTTC
-,-,TRBJ1-1,TRBV4-3,CASSPSQGRNTEAFF,TGCGCCAGCAGCCCCTCACAGGGAAGGAACACTGAAGCTTTCTTT
-,-,TRBJ1-1,TRBV27,CASSFGGSEAEAFF,TGTGCCAGCAGTTTTGGAGGGTCTGAGGCTGAAGCTTTCTTT
-,-,TRBJ1-6,TRBV4-3,CASSQGLTESSYNSPLHF,TGCGCCAGCAGCCAAGGGTTGACGGAGAGCTCCTATAATTCACCCCTCCACTTT
-,-,TRBJ2-2,TRBV25-1,CASSEQLIAGPNTGELFF,TGTGCCAGCAGTGAGCAGCTAATAGCAGGGCCAAACACCGGGGAGCTGTTTTTT
-,-,TRBJ2-3,TRBV14,CASSLDVRDTQYF,TGTGCCAGCAGCTTAGACGTCAGGGATACGCAGTATTTT
TRBD2,few,TRBJ2-1,TRBV7-3,CASSLGLAGGNEQFF,TGTGCCAGCAGCTTGGGACTAGCGGGGGGGAATGAGCAGTTCTTC
-,-,TRBJ1-5,TRBV9,CASSVERWQRGKPQHF,TGTGCCAGCAGCGTAGAACGGTGGCAGAGGGGGAAGCCCCAGCATTTT
TRBD1,-,TRBJ2-1,TRBV9,CASSVVGTGIYEQFF,TGTGCCAGCAGCGTAGTAGGGACAGGTATCTATGAGCAGTTCTTC